Shown below are 32 T cell receptor beta chains from a single sample sequenced in a study of CD8+CD57+ T cells in acquired aplastic anemia. Patients selected for sequencing had displayed CD8+CD57+ cell expansion by flow cytometry. TCR beta VDJ and CDR3 profiling used genomic DNA as template. TCRdb re-derived calls from the reads in MiXCR, one entry per CDR3 protein. Of roughly 500,000 distinct CDR3 sequences in the sample, roughly a third were seen once. The source material was sorted CD4+, CD8+, or CD8+CD57+ T cells (not recorded which) from PBMCs. These receptor sequences come from a human donor with aplastic anemia.

This clonotype was detected ten times or more. The chain employs TRBV2 and TRBJ2-7, with TRBD2 as a possible D gene (6 bases). CDR3 length: 14 residues. Germline CDR1 is SNHLY and CDR2 is FYNNEI. V was shortened by 7 bases and J by 3 bases, with 16 bases between the two germline ends. CDR3 loop: CASTIGLTIYEQYF. CDR3 bases: TGTGCCAGCACCATCGGACTAACTATCTACGAGCAGTACTTC.

Only a few counts were recorded for this clonotype. The CDR3 DNA follows: TGTGCCTGGAGTCTAGGGACGAATCAGCCCCAGCATTTT. Protein sequence: CAWSLGTNQPQHF. This sequence joins TRBV30 and TRBJ1-5; tentatively, D is TRBD1 (5 bases). Trimming removed 2 bases at V and 4 bases at J, with 9 bases between. The length of the CDR3 is 13 residues. Germline-derived CDR1 and CDR2 are GTSNPN and SVGIG (reference sequence).

This chain joins TRBV5-4 and TRBJ2-7; 7 bases are a match to TRBD1. CDR3 length equals 16 residues. CDR1 is SGHNT and CDR2 is YYREEE in the germline V gene (reference sequence). The ends lost 3 bases at V and 9 bases at J; junction bases unmatched: 18. CDR3 sequence reads: CASSSIRGTDRGGQYF. Here the CDR3 DNA reads TGTGCCAGCAGCTCGATACGAGGGACAGATAGAGGTGGGCAGTACTTC.

There are many counts of this clonotype. V and J are TRBV5-8 and TRBJ1-2; 8 bases line up with TRBD1. With V trimmed by 2 bases and J by 5 bases, 5 bases remained unmatched. There are 14 residues in the CDR3. Germline CDR1 and CDR2: SGHTS and YDEGEE. The CDR3 DNA reads as TGTGCCAGCAGCTTTGGGACAGGACCATATGGCTACACCTTC. Protein sequence: CASSFGTGPYGYTF.

This clonotype appeared once. This rearrangement joins TRBV19 to TRBJ1-2; D is unresolved. V was trimmed by 4 bases and J by 2 bases, leaving 11 bases between them. Germline V gene lookup returns CDR1 LNHDA and CDR2 SQIVND (reference sequence). The CDR3 consists of 14 residues. CDR3 region: CASSTEILNYGYTF. CDR3 bases: TGTGCCAGTAGTACAGAGATTCTAAACTATGGCTACACCTTC.

The chain links TRBV11-2 to TRBJ2-3; the match to TRBD1 covers 8 bases. V lost 5 bases to trimming and J lost 5 bases; unmatched junction nucleotides: 6. This CDR3 comprises 14 residues. Germline values: CDR1 SGHAT, CDR2 FQNNGV. Here the CDR3 reads CASSQDRVGDTQYF. CDR3 bases: TGTGCCAGCAGCCAGGACAGGGTCGGAGATACGCAGTATTTT. The whole variable domain, filled in from reference TRBV11-2 and TRBJ2-3, reads EAGVAQSPRYKIIEKRQSVAFWCNPISGHATLYWYQQILGQGPKLLIQFQNNGVVDDSQLPKDRFSAERLKGVDSTLKIQPAKLEDSAVYLCASSQDRVGDTQYFGPGTRLTVL.

This clonotype was seen once. CDR3 in DNA: TGTGCCAGTAACCAGCTTGGACAGCTGAACACTGAAGCTTTCTTT. Encoded protein: CASNQLGQLNTEAFF. The chain links TRBV19 to TRBJ1-1, with D maybe TRBD1 (6 bases). Trimming stripped 7 bases from V and 0 bases from J, with 15 bases between. CDR3 length: 15 residues. Per the germline V gene, CDR1 is LNHDA and CDR2 is SQIVND (reference sequence).

J is TRBJ2-3 and V is TRBV20-1; TRBD2 matches at 7 bases. Germline V gene data show CDR1 as DFQATT and CDR2 as SNEGSKA (reference sequence). The CDR3 is 16 residues long. Trimming took 6 bases from V and 2 from J; bases not matched to a gene: 14. The CDR3 bases are TGCAGTGCCCAAACTCTTACTAGCGATTACACAGATACGCAGTATTTT. This encodes CSAQTLTSDYTDTQYF.

This clonotype showed up many times. J is TRBJ1-2 and V is TRBV12-3 or TRBV12-4; D ambiguous. This CDR3 contains 14 residues. The V and J ends lost 2 bases and 2 bases respectively, with 9 bases between them. CDR3 bases: TGTGCCAGCAGTTTAACCCCAGGAAACTATGGCTACACCTTC. Its protein is CASSLTPGNYGYTF.

A few counts support this clonotype. V gene TRBV13 combines with J gene TRBJ1-6; a possible D gene is TRBD1 (5 bases). The CDR3 has 14 residues. Trimming removed 5 bases from V and 5 bases from J, with 10 bases in between. Germline values: CDR1 PRHDT, CDR2 FYEKMQ (reference sequence). As DNA, the CDR3 is TGTGCCAGCAGCAGGGGTTTCGATAATTCACCCCTCCACTTT. Its translation is CASSRGFDNSPLHF.

The gene calls are TRBV18 and TRBJ1-3; D uncertain. V lost 3 bases, J lost 0 bases, and 9 bases lay in between. The CDR3 totals 15 residues. CDR1 is KGHSH, CDR2 LQKENI, per germline. The chain's CDR3 is CASSPTLSSGNTIYF. As DNA, the CDR3 is TGTGCCAGCTCACCGACCCTGAGCTCTGGAAACACCATATATTTT. The full variable domain, with the rest looked up from reference TRBV18 and TRBJ1-3, is NAGVMQNPRHLVRRRGQEARLRCSPMKGHSHVYWYRQLPEEGLKFMVYLQKENIIDESGMPKERFSAEFPKEGPSILRIQQVVRGDSAAYFCASSPTLSSGNTIYFGEGSWLTVV.

This clonotype was seen at least ten times. CDR3: CASSAGTASSNQPQHF. Written as DNA, the CDR3 is TGTGCCAGCAGCGCGGGGACAGCCTCTAGCAATCAGCCCCAGCATTTT. V usage is TRBV9 and J usage is TRBJ1-5; 7 bases align to TRBD1. The CDR3 runs to 16 residues. V trimming: 3 bases; J trimming: 0 bases; junction bases outside the gene matches: 6. Germline V CDR1 and CDR2: SGDLS, YYNGEE.

This clonotype occurred once. The CDR3 carries no conserved terminal phenylalanine or tryptophan, so it likely arises from a read error. The chain couples TRBV5-8 to TRBJ1-2; D uncertain. CDR1 is SGHTS and CDR2 is YDEGEE in the germline V gene. The CDR3 contains 13 residues. Deletions cut 1 base from V and 5 bases from J, with 9 bases between. The CDR3 loop reads CASSLLRMYGYTS. The CDR3 DNA reads TGTGCCAGCAGCTTGTTGAGAATGTATGGCTACACCTCC.

The chain joins TRBV20-1 to TRBJ2-5; tentatively, D is TRBD2 (5 bases). Trimming pared 2 bases from V and 5 bases from J, leaving 15 bases between. In germline, CDR1 is DFQATT, CDR2 SNEGSKA (reference sequence). The CDR3 totals 14 residues. This chain's CDR3 is CSARPGSRWETQYF. The DNA of the CDR3 is TGCAGTGCTAGACCGGGATCGCGATGGGAGACCCAGTACTTC.

The V call is TRBV5-1, the J call TRBJ2-1, with 10 bases matching TRBD2. This CDR3 comprises 16 residues. CDR1 is SGHRS and CDR2 is YFSETQ in the germline V gene. V shed 2 bases and J 0 bases; nucleotides not matched to a gene: 2. DNA for the CDR3: TGCGCCAGCAGCTTCTCTAGCGGGAGCTCCTACAATGAGCAGTTCTTC. Its translation is CASSFSSGSSYNEQFF.

Only a few counts were recorded for this clonotype. The chain has TRBV18 and TRBJ1-2; D gene uncertain. From germline, CDR1 is KGHSH and CDR2 LQKENI. V lost 3 bases, J lost 2 bases, and 7 bases lay in between. The CDR3 is made up of 13 amino acids. The CDR3, as DNA: TGTGCCAGCTCACCCACAGAAAACTATGGCTACACCTTC. This gives the protein CASSPTENYGYTF.

This clonotype was detected only a few times. The chain employs TRBV12-3 or TRBV12-4 and TRBJ2-1; D is uncertain. The CDR3 totals 10 residues. Trimming shortened V by 8 bases and J by 8 bases, and 7 bases separated the two germline ends. CDR3 loop: CASGNDEQFF. Written as DNA, the CDR3 is TGTGCCAGCGGGAATGATGAGCAGTTCTTC.

This chain links TRBV24-1 with TRBJ2-7; 14 bases fit TRBD2. The CDR3 contains 17 residues. Trimming at V came to 3 bases and at J to 1 base, leaving 4 bases not matched to a gene. Germline V gene sequence: CDR1 KGHDR, CDR2 SFDVKD. The CDR3 here is CATSDPGTSGSSYEQYF. CDR3 coding DNA: TGTGCCACCAGTGATCCCGGGACTAGCGGGAGTTCCTACGAGCAGTACTTC.

This clonotype was recorded many times. The chain links TRBV7-6 to TRBJ2-3; no definite D call. Germline lookup yields CDR1 SGHVS and CDR2 FNYEAQ. CDR3 length equals 12 residues. Trimming took 1 base from V and 6 from J, leaving 5 bases between them. The CDR3 nucleotides are TGTGCCAGCAGCTTAGGGATGGATACGCAGTATTTT. Translating it yields CASSLGMDTQYF.

The V call is TRBV10-2, the J call TRBJ1-6; TRBD1 agrees at 9 bases. The length of the CDR3 is 14 residues. Germline CDR1 and CDR2: WSHSY and SAAADI. V lost 6 bases, J lost 7 bases, and 4 bases stayed unmatched. The chain's CDR3 is CASRGTGQNSPLHF. DNA for the CDR3: TGCGCCAGCAGGGGGACAGGGCAAAATTCACCCCTCCACTTT.

As for this clonotype: One base away lies a much larger clone, so this may be a sequencing read error. This chain links TRBV9 with TRBJ2-5, with TRBD2 matching over 7 bases. CDR3 size: 14 residues. Germline V gives CDR1 SGDLS, CDR2 YYNGEE. This chain's CDR3 is CTSSPTGGQGTQYF. For the CDR3, the DNA is TGTACCAGCAGCCCAACGGGGGGTCAGGGGACCCAGTACTTC.

This clonotype was picked up many times. This chain joins TRBV2 and TRBJ1-5; 7 bases line up with TRBD1. Germline V lookup: CDR1 SNHLY, CDR2 FYNNEI. This CDR3 comprises 13 residues. V shed 8 bases and J 5 bases; nucleotides not matched to a gene: 6. The CDR3 DNA follows: TGTGCCAGCGGGACAGAGAGAGATCAGCCCCAGCATTTT. As protein: CASGTERDQPQHF.

This clonotype was seen a few times. This rearrangement joins TRBV20-1 to TRBJ1-1, with 10 bases fitting TRBD1. Per germline, CDR1 DFQATT and CDR2 SNEGSKA (reference sequence). The CDR3 is 14 residues long. V lost 6 bases, J lost 0 bases, and 4 bases stayed unmatched. This CDR3 reads CSAGTGVVNTEAFF. CDR3 sequence (DNA): TGCAGTGCGGGGACAGGGGTTGTGAACACTGAAGCTTTCTTT.

At least ten counts were recorded for this clonotype. This chain uses TRBV9 with TRBJ2-7; 10 bases are shared with TRBD2. With 0 bases clipped from V and 3 bases from J, the junction kept 3 bases outside the gene matches. The CDR3 extends over 15 amino acids. Germline V gives CDR1 SGDLS, CDR2 YYNGEE. The CDR3 here is CASSVASGSIYEQYF. Here the CDR3 DNA reads TGTGCCAGCAGCGTAGCTAGCGGGAGTATCTACGAGCAGTACTTC. The full variable domain, rest sourced from reference TRBV9 and TRBJ2-7, is DSGVTQTPKHLITATGQRVTLRCSPRSGDLSVYWYQQSLDQGLQFLIQYYNGEERAKGNILERFSAQQFPDLHSELNLSSLELGDSALYFCASSVASGSIYEQYFGPGTRLTVT.

This rearrangement joins TRBV4-2 to TRBJ2-7; D possibly matches TRBD1 or TRBD2 (5 bases each). V shed 4 bases and J shed 0 bases, with 16 bases lying between them. The germline V gene has CDR1 LGHNA and CDR2 YNFKEQ. CDR3 length: 16 residues. The CDR3 region is CASSPLPGPSSYEQYF. DNA of the CDR3: TGTGCCAGCAGCCCCCTACCGGGGCCGAGCTCCTACGAGCAGTACTTC.

This clonotype turned up a few times. This rearrangement joins TRBV20-1 to TRBJ2-7, with 9 bases that match TRBD2. The CDR3 spans 19 residues. The germline V gene encodes CDR1 DFQATT and CDR2 SNEGSKA (reference sequence). V lost 0 bases and J lost 2; bases outside the gene matches: 17. The CDR3, as DNA: TGCAGTGCTAGAGATCTGTCGGGCGGGAGGGGAAAAATCACCTACGAGCAGTACTTC. Protein: CSARDLSGGRGKITYEQYF.

This clonotype was picked up a small number of times. CDR3: CASSYLGDYNSPLHF. The CDR3 nucleotides are TGTGCCAGCAGTTACCTCGGTGACTATAATTCACCCCTCCACTTT. The chain employs TRBV6-5 and TRBJ1-6; no reliable D call. Between the trimmed V and J ends, which lost 2 bases and 3 bases, there was a span of 8 bases. Germline V gives CDR1 MNHEY, CDR2 SVGAGI. The length of the CDR3 is 15 residues.

This clonotype occurred a few times. The chain uses TRBV11-3 and TRBJ2-7; the D gene is possibly TRBD2 (5 bases). The CDR3 totals 15 residues. V lost 3 bases, J lost 4 bases, and 16 bases lay in between. CDR1 and CDR2 from the germline V gene are SGHNT and YENEEA. CDR3 bases: TGTGCCAGCAGCTTTGATGTCGGGGAGCGGTACGAGCAGTACTTC. It specifies CASSFDVGERYEQYF.

This clonotype was seen once. The chain's CDR3 is CASSLPSGIRFF. The CDR3 DNA reads TGTGCCAGCAGCTTGCCTAGCGGGATTCGGTTCTTC. The rearrangement links TRBV11-1 to TRBJ2-1; 9 nucleotides match TRBD2. From germline, CDR1 is SGHAT and CDR2 FQDESV (reference sequence). V shed 3 bases, J shed 15 bases, and the junction held 6 bases outside the gene matches. The length of the CDR3 is 12 residues.

This clonotype was observed many times. The chain combines TRBV24-1 with TRBJ2-3; D not resolved. This CDR3 region has 17 residues. Germline V gene lookup returns CDR1 KGHDR and CDR2 SFDVKD. The V and J ends lost 4 bases and 1 base respectively, with 17 bases between them. CDR3 coding DNA: TGTGCCACCAGTGACCCGGACCCAGCACGTGGCACAGATACGCAGTATTTT. It encodes CATSDPDPARGTDTQYF.

This sequence joins TRBV19 and TRBJ1-3, with TRBD1 matching over 7 bases. The germline V gene has CDR1 LNHDA and CDR2 SQIVND (reference sequence). V trimming: 6 bases; J trimming: 0 bases; junction bases outside the gene matches: 11. The CDR3 has 17 amino acids. The CDR3: CASRTGQSGPSGNTIYF. The DNA for the CDR3 is TGTGCCAGTAGGACAGGGCAGAGTGGCCCCTCTGGAAACACCATATATTTT. The variable domain in full, with the rest retrieved from reference TRBV19 and TRBJ1-3, is DGGITQSPKYLFRKEGQNVTLSCEQNLNHDAMYWYRQDPGQGLRLIYYSQIVNDFQKGDIAEGYSVSREKKESFPLTVTSAQKNPTAFYLCASRTGQSGPSGNTIYFGEGSWLTVV.

This clonotype has at least ten counts. V and J are TRBV14 and TRBJ1-2; TRBD1 aligns across 7 bases. Germline V gives CDR1 SGHDN, CDR2 FVKESK. V shed 6 bases, J shed 7 bases, and the junction held 8 bases outside the gene matches. This CDR3 is built from 13 residues. DNA for the CDR3: TGTGCCAGCAGTCCGACAGGGAACGCTGGCTACACCTTC. Translated: CASSPTGNAGYTF.